Here is one TCR beta chain with its context. Symptom resolution, clearance, or two negative PCRs marked donors in Cohort 3 as recovered. From germline, CDR1 is PRHDT and CDR2 FYEKMQ (reference sequence). The CDR3 totals 18 residues. Unmatched junction bases numbered 12, after V lost 5 bases and J lost 2 bases. This entry comes from a study of blood T cell repertoires in COVID-19. Study information: The analysed material was cDNA or gDNA that came from T cells, B-cell-depleted T cells, or PBMCs.

As originally analysed: It was from reference gene primer amplification that nucleated cell counts were estimated. The table came from immunoSEQ multiplex PCR; TCRdb's copy has only in-frame clones and leaves some out. The V and J calls and clone size were taken over from that table, and D and trimming were inferred from the DNA. Among approximately 190,000 clones, around 81% were seen once, and the ten largest hold roughly 7%. This receptor was identified in a man between 40 and 49 years old who had recovered from COVID-19. The chain employs TRBV13 and TRBJ1-2; 12 nucleotides match TRBD1. Sequenced sample: PBMCs or T cells enriched from blood (not recorded which). The CDR3 nucleotides are TGTGCCAGCAGCATGCCCCGGGACAGGGGGCGCGGGAACTATGGCTACACCTTC. Its protein is CASSMPRDRGRGNYGYTF.